This T cell receptor beta chain was recorded in a study of blood T cell repertoires in COVID-19. Overall study context: Samples taken during acute and convalescent COVID-19 were collected in the United States, Italy and Spain. From T cells, B-cell-depleted T cells, or PBMCs came the material, which was cDNA or gDNA.

Per the original methods: Estimated nucleated cell counts came from reference gene primer amplification. Profiling relied on immunoSEQ multiplex PCR, and the TCRdb table lists in-frame clones only, not all of them. V and J calls and clone size come straight from that table; D and trimming were deduced from the DNA. The sample yields 60,000 to 85,000 clones, roughly 84% seen once. V lost 4 bases, J lost 9 bases, and 8 bases stayed unmatched. The CDR3 has 15 amino acids. Germline CDR1 reads SEHNR; CDR2 reads FQNEAQ (reference sequence). This clone was detected only a few times. This TCR came from a man older than 75 with acute or convalescent COVID-19. The J gene is TRBJ1-6, the V gene TRBV7-9; the match to TRBD1 covers 8 bases. The specimen was peripheral blood. As DNA, the CDR3 is TGTGCCAGCAGCTCGAACGACAGGGGAGGTTCACCCCTCCACTTT. Encoded protein: CASSSNDRGGSPLHF.